The source of this TCR beta chain is a study of T cells in Graves' hyperthyroidism and ophthalmopathy (dated by TCRdb to about 2019). With respect to the entire study: Peripheral blood samples were taken at initial diagnosis, before any treatment was given. After sampling, hyperthyroidism patients received methimazole starting at 30 mg daily, and ophthalmopathy patients received high-dose intravenous methylprednisolone. Whether ophthalmopathy could be predicted prospectively was tested in an independent validation cohort made up of roughly 19 hyperthyroidism patients plus 17 patients who later progressed to ophthalmopathy. According to the paper, TCR Vbeta CDR3 sequencing was carried out on 120 to 150 peripheral blood samples, which came from approximately 43 ophthalmopathy, under 85 hyperthyroidism and roughly 17 progressor patients. In six Graves' hyperthyroidism patients, the study also compared T-cell repertoires from thyroid tissue with T-cell repertoires from blood. For training and testing, the 95 to 100 patients in the discovery cohort were randomly divided in a 7:3 ratio. To identify distinguishing TCR V-J signatures, a discovery cohort of some 100 patients was used, comprising 43 with Graves' ophthalmopathy and some 57 with stable Graves' hyperthyroidism.

Beyond this particular receptor, the publication reports: Sample size was not statistically predetermined, and blinding of investigators to group allocation was not performed. A model built on a 13 V-J signature distinguished ophthalmopathy from stable hyperthyroidism, reaching 85% to 90% sensitivity and under 84% specificity in cross-validation and 80%/75% in testing. Blood samples also contained most of the expanded thyroid clonotypes (frequency above 0.001), which suggests that blood repertoires may reflect thyroid immune responses. In validation, the model predicted progression to ophthalmopathy a median of approximately 6.3 months before onset, with 65% to 71% sensitivity and roughly 77% specificity.

Amplification of TCR beta CDR3 regions was carried out from RNA transcripts. The TCR CDR3 was subjected to a first round of RT-PCR using the HTBI primer set and the Qiagen OneStep RT-PCR kit. Libraries were constructed in a second round of multiplex PCR, after which size selection and purification were performed. Paired-end sequencing of the libraries was performed with 100 bp reads on an Illumina HiSeq2000. Per the original workflow: SOAPnuke was used to process the raw data, removing reads that contained adapters or uncalled bases, had a mean Phred below 15, or lacked an exact match to the constant primer or identifier. COPE v1.2.5 was used to merge the high-quality paired reads, and each unique nucleotide sequence was defined as a clonotype. Clonotypes were aligned to IMGT TRBV, TRBD and TRBJ reference segments using MiTCR v1.1. Analysis was restricted to V-J combinations with a frequency above 0.0001, which covered roughly 99% of repertoires. The TCS score was defined as F50 (clonal expansion) divided by E x V (chaos), with BLOSUM62-based TCRdist calculated between CDR3 peptides within each V-J. Welch's t-statistics and random forest reduced 450 to 600 V-J features to some 14, which were used in a naive Bayes classifier (R e1071). TCRdb took the public reads, trimmed them with fastp at Q25, ran MiXCR for clone calling and kept in-frame beta chains. Each entry merges the rows of one CDR3 protein and shows their most common DNA and genes. Clone size and V and J calls follow TCRdb, not the original study. Present in this sample are over 650,000 distinct CDR3 sequences, about a sixth of which were seen just once. The top ten hold approximately 8.4% of the sample.

On this clonotype itself: The antigen this receptor binds is unknown. Per-nucleotide qualities are absent, and no much larger clonotype sits a single base away.

Graves' hyperthyroidism was defined as stable when no progression to ophthalmopathy occurred over 18 months of follow-up. Hyperthyroidism patients were newly diagnosed, with disease duration under 2 months, and aged 18 to 65 years. Patients with uncontrolled infections, other autoimmune diseases, pregnancy or lactation were excluded. Diagnoses were based on clinical symptoms, serum thyroxine and TRAb, thyroid ultrasound and orbital computed tomography. PBMCs were separated from roughly 9.3 ml of fresh peripheral blood using Ficoll-Paque density gradient centrifugation. Trizol reagent was used to extract total RNA, and RNA quality was then checked on an Agilent 2100 Bioanalyzer. Including the terminal cysteine and phenylalanine, the CDR3 comprises 16 residues. Only the CDR3 DNA is retained, 48 bases long and in frame from the first base. V is pruned by 5 bases and J by 8 bases, leaving 9 bases of the junction without a gene match. From the germline V gene, CDR1 is MGHRA and CDR2 is YSYEKL.

The V and J segments used are TRBV4-1 and TRBJ2-1, with 13 central nucleotides matching TRBD2. The receptor comes from a man between 18 and 35 years old with Graves' hyperthyroidism. Sequencing was done on a sample of blood. The nucleotide sequence is TGCGCCAGCAGCTTGACTAGCGGGAGGCTTGTTGATGAGCAGTTCTTC. Its protein reads: CASSLTSGRLVDEQFF.